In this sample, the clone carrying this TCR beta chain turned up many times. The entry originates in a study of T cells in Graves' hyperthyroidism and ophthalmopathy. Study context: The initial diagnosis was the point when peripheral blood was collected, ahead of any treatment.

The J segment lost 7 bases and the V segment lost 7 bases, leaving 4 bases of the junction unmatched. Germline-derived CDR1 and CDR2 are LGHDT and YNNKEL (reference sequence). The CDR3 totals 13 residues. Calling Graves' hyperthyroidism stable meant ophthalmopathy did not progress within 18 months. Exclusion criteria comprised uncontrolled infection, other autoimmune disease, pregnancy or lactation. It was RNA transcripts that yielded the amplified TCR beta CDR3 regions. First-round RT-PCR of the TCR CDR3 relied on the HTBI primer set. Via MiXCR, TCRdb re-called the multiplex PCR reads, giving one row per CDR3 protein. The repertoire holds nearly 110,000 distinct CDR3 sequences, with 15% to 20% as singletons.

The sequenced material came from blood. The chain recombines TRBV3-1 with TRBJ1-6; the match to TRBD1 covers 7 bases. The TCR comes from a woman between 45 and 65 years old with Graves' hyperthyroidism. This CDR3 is CASKTTGNSPLHF. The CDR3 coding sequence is TGTGCCAGCAAAACGACAGGGAATTCACCCCTCCACTTT. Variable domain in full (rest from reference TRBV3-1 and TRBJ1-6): DTAVSQTPKYLVTQMGNDKSIKCEQNLGHDTMYWYKQDSKKFLKIMFSYNNKELIINETVPNRFSPKSPDKAHLNLHINSLELGDSAVYFCASKTTGNSPLHFGNGTRLTVT.